Sequencing of this T cell receptor beta chain was carried out in a study of T cell responses to AZD1222 COVID-19 vaccine (dated by TCRdb to about 2021). Describing the broader study: AZD1222 recipients given second doses at about 4 weeks or at about 12 weeks were pooled, since spike-specific TCR depth and breadth were not found to differ between the two schedules. TCR sequencing covered some 240 trial participants: 207 given two doses of AZD1222 and about 26 given two doses of MenACWY control vaccine. Trial participants were enrolled into age subgroups of 18-55, 56-69 and 70-plus years, which contained about 150, 28 and 57 TCR-sequenced participants, respectively. Paper-wide results and their limitations: Most participants were white British and females outnumbered males, and the authors suggested that clonal diversity may have been underestimated. After two AZD1222 doses, both the breadth and the depth of spike-specific TCRs were significantly higher than at day 0 and than in MenACWY recipients. Because no day 14 peak-response samples were available, the repertoires could be characterized only after the peak T cell response. The 56-69-year group was small, and its depth increase did not reach significance, likely because of low power. CD4 TCRs associated with the vaccine covered the entire spike protein, and the dominant responses were in regions 160-218 and 743-854. Reportedly, almost half of the unique spike-specific TCRs recognized epitopes lying outside the regions that are mutated in the B.1.351 and B.1.1.7 variants. Conclusions about previously exposed vaccinees were limited because only six AZD1222 recipients were SARS-CoV-2 seropositive at baseline.

In its sample, this clone was seen once. What this receptor recognizes is not known. No clone much larger than this one lies a single base away; base qualities are absent. The CDR3 regions of human TCRbeta chains were analyzed by immunosequencing. Under the source paper's analysis protocol: Repertoire TCRs were checked for matches against a reference library of SARS-CoV-2-specific TCRs that had been generated using the MIRA antigen-specificity platform. Breadth was defined as the fraction of unique TCRs that were SARS-CoV-2-associated. Depth was defined as the fraction of total T cells that were SARS-CoV-2-associated. Using the MIRA data, every spike-specific TCR was mapped to the spike region that the TCR reacted to and assigned to either a CD4 or a CD8 class. Log10-transformed breadth and depth values were compared by one-way ANOVA with Sidak's multiple comparisons tests. TCRdb took this table from immuneACCESS and kept in-frame rearrangements with V and J called. Such tables lack part of the clones; where checked against another copy, unresolved V genes explain under half of the gap, and the rest is unexplained. V and J calls and clone size are as listed in that table; D and trimming were resolved from the DNA. In all, the sample holds roughly 190,000 clones, and 90% to 95% of those were seen once. The ten largest make up roughly 3.8% of the sample.

The meaning of the sample's time point label: baseline before first vaccination. Vaccinee samples were obtained from the UK trials COV001 and COV002, which included a single-blind randomized controlled phase 2/3 trial of AZD1222 (ChAdOx1 nCoV-19) in healthy adults. For TCRbeta chain sequencing, PBMC samples from trial participants were taken at day 0 and at day 28 after the second dose. V and J are truncated by 3 bases and 0 bases respectively, leaving an intervening sequence of 15 bases. The CDR3, cysteine through phenylalanine, is 16 amino acids long. Solely the CDR3 DNA is kept, with 48 bases framed from the first base. Sequences SQVTM (CDR1) and ANQGSEA (CDR2) are obtained from the germline V gene.

Specimen: peripheral blood, collected on day 0 of AZD1222 vaccination. The sequence joins TRBV29-1 to TRBJ2-1, with the identity of the D gene unclear. This sequence was found in an adult in good health. The nucleotides are TGCAGCGTTGATAATGTCTGGGCGAGCTCCTACAATGAGCAGTTCTTC. This codes for CSVDNVWASSYNEQFF.